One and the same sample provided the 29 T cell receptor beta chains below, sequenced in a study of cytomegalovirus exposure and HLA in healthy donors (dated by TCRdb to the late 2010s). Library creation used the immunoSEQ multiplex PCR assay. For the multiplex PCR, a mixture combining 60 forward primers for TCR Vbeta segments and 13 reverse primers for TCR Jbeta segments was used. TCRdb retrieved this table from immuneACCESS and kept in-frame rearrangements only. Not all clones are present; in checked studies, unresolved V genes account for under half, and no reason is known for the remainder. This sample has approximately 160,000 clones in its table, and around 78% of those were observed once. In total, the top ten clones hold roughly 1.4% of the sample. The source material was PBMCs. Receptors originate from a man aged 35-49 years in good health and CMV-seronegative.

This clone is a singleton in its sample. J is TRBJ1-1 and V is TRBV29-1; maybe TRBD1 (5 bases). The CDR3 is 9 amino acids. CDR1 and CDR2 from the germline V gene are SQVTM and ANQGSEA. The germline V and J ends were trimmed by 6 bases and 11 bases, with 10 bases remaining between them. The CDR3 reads CSVGEGAFF. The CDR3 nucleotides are TGCAGCGTCGGGGAGGGGGCTTTCTTT.

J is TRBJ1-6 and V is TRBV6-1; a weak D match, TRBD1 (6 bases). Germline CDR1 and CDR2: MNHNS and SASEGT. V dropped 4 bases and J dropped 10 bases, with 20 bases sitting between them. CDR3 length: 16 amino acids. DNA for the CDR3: TGTGCCAGCAGTGCGCCAAGCGGGGACATACGGTCACCCCTCCACTTT. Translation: CASSAPSGDIRSPLHF.

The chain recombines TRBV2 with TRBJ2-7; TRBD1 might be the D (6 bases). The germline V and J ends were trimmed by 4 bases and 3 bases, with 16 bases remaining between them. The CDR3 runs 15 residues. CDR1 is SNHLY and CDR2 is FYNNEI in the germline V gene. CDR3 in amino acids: CASSGLGQGNYEQYF. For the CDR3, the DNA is TGTGCCAGCAGTGGGTTAGGGCAGGGGAACTACGAGCAGTACTTC. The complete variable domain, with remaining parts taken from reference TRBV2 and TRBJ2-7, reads EPEVTQTPSHQVTQMGQEVILRCVPISNHLYFYWYRQILGQKVEFLVSFYNNEISEKSEIFDDQFSVERPDGSNFTLKIRSTKLEDSAMYFCASSGLGQGNYEQYFGPGTRLTVT.

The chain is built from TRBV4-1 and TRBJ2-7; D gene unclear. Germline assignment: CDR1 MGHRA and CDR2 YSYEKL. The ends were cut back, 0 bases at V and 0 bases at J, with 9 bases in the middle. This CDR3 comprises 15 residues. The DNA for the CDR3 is TGCGCCAGCAGCCAAGAGGCCACAAGCTCCTACGAGCAGTACTTC. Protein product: CASSQEATSSYEQYF.

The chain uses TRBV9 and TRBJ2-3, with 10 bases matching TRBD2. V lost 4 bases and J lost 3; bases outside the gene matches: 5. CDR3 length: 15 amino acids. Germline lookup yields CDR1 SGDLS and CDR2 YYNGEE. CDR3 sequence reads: CASSRTSGRTDTQYF. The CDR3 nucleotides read TGTGCCAGCAGCCGGACTAGCGGCAGGACAGATACGCAGTATTTT.

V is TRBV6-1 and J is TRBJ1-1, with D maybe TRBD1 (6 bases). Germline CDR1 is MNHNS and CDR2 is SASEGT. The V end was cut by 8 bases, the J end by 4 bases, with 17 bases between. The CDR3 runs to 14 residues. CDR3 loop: CASLTRDKSTEAFF. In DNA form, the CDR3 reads TGTGCCAGCCTAACCCGGGACAAGAGCACTGAAGCTTTCTTT.

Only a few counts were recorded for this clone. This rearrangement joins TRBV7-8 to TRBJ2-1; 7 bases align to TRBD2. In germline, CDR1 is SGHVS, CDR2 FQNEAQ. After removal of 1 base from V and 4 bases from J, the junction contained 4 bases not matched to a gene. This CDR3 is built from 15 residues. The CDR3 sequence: CASSLGSGPYNEQFF. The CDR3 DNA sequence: TGTGCCAGCAGCTTAGGTAGCGGGCCGTACAATGAGCAGTTCTTC.

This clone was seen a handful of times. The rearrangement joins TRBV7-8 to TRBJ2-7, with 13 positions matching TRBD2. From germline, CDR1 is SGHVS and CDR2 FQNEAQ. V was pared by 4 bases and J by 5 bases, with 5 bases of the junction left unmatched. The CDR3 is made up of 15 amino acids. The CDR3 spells CASSSGLAGVNEQYF. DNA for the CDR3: TGTGCCAGCAGCTCCGGACTAGCGGGAGTCAACGAGCAGTACTTC.

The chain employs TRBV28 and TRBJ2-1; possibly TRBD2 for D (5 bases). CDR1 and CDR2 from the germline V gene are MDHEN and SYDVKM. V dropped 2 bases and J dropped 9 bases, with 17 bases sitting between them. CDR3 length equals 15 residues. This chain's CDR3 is CASSLTGFSRGEQFF. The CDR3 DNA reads TGTGCCAGCAGTTTAACGGGGTTTAGTCGGGGTGAGCAGTTCTTC.

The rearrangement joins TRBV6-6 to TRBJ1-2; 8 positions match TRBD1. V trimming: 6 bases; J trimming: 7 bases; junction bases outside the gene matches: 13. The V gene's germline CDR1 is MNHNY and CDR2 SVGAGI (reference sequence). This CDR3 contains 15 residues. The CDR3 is CASSGQGRNEGGYTF. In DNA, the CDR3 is TGTGCCAGCAGCGGACAGGGAAGGAATGAGGGTGGCTACACCTTC.

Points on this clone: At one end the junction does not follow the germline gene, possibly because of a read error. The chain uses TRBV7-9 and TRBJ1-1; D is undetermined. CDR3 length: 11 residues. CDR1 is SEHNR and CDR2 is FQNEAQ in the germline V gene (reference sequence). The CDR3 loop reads CSSSIQYLAFF. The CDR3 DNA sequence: TGTTCCAGCAGCATACAGTACCTGGCTTTCTTT.

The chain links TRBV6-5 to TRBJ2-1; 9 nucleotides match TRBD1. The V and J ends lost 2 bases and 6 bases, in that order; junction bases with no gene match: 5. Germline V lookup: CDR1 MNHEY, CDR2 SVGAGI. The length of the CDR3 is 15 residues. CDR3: CASSYGTGQSNEQFF. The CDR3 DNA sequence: TGTGCCAGCAGTTACGGGACAGGGCAATCCAATGAGCAGTTCTTC.

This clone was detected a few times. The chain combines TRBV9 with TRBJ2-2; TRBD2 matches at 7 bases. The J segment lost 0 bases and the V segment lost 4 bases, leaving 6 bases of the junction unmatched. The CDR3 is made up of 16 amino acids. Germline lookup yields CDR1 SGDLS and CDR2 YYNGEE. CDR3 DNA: TGTGCCAGCAGCTCTCAGCTAGCGGCGAACACCGGGGAGCTGTTTTTT. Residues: CASSSQLAANTGELFF.

CDR3 in amino acids: CASNRGGETQYF. CDR3 DNA: TGTGCCAGCAACCGGGGGGGGGAGACCCAGTACTTC. V and J are TRBV9 and TRBJ2-5, with 8 nucleotides matching TRBD2. CDR1 SGDLS and CDR2 YYNGEE come from the germline V gene. Unmatched junction bases numbered 3, after V lost 6 bases and J lost 5 bases. CDR3 length: 12 amino acids.

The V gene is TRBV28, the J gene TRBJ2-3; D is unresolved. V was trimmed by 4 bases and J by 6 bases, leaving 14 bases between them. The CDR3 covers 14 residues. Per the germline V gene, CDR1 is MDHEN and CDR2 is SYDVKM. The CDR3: CASSSNEIRDTQYF. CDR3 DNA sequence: TGTGCCAGCAGTTCGAATGAGATCCGGGATACGCAGTATTTT.

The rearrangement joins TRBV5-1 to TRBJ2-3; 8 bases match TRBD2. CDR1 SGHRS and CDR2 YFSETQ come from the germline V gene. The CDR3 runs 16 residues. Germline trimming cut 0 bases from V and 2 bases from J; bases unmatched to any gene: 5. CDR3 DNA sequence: TGCGCCAGCAGCTTGGGCGCGGGAGGTCTCACAGATACGCAGTATTTT. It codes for CASSLGAGGLTDTQYF.

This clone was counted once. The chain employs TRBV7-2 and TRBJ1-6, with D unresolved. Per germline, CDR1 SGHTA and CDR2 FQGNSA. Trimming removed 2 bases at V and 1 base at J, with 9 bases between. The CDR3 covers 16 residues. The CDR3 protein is CASSLNPRSYNSPLHF. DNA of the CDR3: TGTGCCAGCAGCTTAAATCCTAGATCCTATAATTCACCCCTCCACTTT.

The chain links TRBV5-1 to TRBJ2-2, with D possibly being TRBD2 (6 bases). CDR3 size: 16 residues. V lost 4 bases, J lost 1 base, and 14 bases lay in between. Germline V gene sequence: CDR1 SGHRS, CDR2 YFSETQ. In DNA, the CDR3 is TGCGCCAGCAGCAGTACCGGGACTGTGAACACCGGGGAGCTGTTTTTT. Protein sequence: CASSSTGTVNTGELFF.

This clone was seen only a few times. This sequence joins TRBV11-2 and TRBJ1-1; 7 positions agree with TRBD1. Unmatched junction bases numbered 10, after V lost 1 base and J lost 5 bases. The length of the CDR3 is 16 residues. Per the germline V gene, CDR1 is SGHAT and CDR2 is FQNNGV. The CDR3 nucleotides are TGTGCCAGCAGCTTAGGGTTGAAGGGGGCTCGAACTGAAGCTTTCTTT. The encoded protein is CASSLGLKGARTEAFF. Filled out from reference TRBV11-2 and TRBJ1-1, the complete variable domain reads EAGVAQSPRYKIIEKRQSVAFWCNPISGHATLYWYQQILGQGPKLLIQFQNNGVVDDSQLPKDRFSAERLKGVDSTLKIQPAKLEDSAVYLCASSLGLKGARTEAFFGQGTRLTVV.

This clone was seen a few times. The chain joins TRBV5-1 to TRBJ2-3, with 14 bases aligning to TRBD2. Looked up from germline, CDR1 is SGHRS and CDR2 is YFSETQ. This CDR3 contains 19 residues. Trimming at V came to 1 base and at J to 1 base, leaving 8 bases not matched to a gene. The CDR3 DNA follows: TGCGCCAGCAGCTTGTGGGGGACTAGCGGGAGTTTCGGCACAGATACGCAGTATTTT. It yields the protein CASSLWGTSGSFGTDTQYF.

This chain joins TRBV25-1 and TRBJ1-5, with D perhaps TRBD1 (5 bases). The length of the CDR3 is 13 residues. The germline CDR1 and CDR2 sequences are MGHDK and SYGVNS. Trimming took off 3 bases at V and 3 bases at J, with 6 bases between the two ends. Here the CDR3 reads CASSDRDNQPQHF. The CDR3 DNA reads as TGTGCCAGCAGTGACAGGGACAATCAGCCCCAGCATTTT.

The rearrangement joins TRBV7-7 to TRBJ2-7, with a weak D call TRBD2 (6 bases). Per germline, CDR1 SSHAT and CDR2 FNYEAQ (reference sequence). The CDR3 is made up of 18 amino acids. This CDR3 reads CASSLAHGRGGTSYEQYV. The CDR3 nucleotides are TGTGCTAGCAGCTTAGCACATGGCCGAGGCGGGACCTCCTACGAGCAGTACGTC.

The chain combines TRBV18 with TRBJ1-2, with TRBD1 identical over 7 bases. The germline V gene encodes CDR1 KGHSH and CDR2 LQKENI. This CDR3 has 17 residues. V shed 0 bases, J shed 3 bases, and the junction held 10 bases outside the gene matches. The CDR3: CASSPPEKGAQHYGYTF. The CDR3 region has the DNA TGTGCCAGCTCACCACCGGAAAAGGGGGCCCAACACTATGGCTACACCTTC.

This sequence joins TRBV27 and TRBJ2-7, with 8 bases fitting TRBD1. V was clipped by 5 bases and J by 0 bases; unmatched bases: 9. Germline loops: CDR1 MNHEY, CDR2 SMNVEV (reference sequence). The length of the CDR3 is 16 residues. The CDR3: CASSPSTGAFSYEQYF. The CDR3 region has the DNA TGTGCCAGCAGTCCCTCGACAGGGGCCTTCTCCTACGAGCAGTACTTC.

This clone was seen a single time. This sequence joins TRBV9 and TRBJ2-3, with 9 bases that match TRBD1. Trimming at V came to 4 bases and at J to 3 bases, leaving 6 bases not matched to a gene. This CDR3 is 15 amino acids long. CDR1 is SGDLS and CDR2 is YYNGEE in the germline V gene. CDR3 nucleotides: TGTGCCAGCAGCCCAACAGGGGGCTCGACAGATACGCAGTATTTT. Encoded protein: CASSPTGGSTDTQYF.

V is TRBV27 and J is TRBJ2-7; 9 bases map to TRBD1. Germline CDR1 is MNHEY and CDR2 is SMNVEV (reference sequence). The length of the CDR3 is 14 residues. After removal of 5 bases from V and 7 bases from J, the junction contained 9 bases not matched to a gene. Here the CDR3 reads CASSTDRGYEEQYF. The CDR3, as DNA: TGTGCCAGCAGTACGGACAGGGGTTATGAAGAGCAGTACTTC.

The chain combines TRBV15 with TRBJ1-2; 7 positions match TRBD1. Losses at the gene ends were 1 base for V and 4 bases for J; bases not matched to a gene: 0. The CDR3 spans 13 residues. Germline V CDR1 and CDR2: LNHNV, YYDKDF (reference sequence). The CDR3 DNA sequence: TGTGCCACCAGCAGAGGGACAGGCTATGGCTACACCTTC. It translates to CATSRGTGYGYTF.

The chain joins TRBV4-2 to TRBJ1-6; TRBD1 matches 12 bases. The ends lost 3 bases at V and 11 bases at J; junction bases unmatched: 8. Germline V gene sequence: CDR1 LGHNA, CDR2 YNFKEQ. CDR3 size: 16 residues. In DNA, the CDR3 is TGTGCCAGCAGCCACTCCGGGACAGGGGGCTCGGCACCCCTCCACTTT. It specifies CASSHSGTGGSAPLHF.

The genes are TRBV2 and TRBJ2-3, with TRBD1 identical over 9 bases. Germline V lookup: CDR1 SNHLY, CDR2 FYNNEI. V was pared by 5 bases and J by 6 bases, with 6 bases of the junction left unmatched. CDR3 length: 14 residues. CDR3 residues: CASSLQGAWDTQYF. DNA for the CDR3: TGTGCCAGCAGTTTACAGGGGGCGTGGGATACGCAGTATTTT.